This record concerns one TCR beta chain sequence. Original handling: Amplification with reference gene primers provided the estimates of nucleated cell counts. Repertoires were generated with immunoSEQ multiplex PCR, while TCRdb's copy carries only in-frame clones and drops some. For V, J and clone size, that table is used; D and trimming come from the DNA. The table includes under 95,000 clones, over 65% detected once. This record belongs to a study of blood T cell repertoires in COVID-19. Study details: The cDNA or gDNA used as material had been derived from T cells, B-cell-depleted T cells, or PBMCs.

CDR1 and CDR2 (germline): SQVTM, ANQGSEA. V lost 5 bases, J lost 2 bases, and 13 bases lay in between. The CDR3 length is 14 residues. Material: peripheral blood. This clonotype originated in a man aged 45-65 years with active or convalescent COVID-19. The chain uses TRBV29-1 and TRBJ1-3; D remains unclear. The CDR3 here is CSVMVGGTGNTIYF. DNA of the CDR3: TGCAGCGTTATGGTAGGAGGAACTGGAAACACCATATATTTT.